Listed here are 32 T cell receptor beta chains from one sample, sequenced in a study of OX40 agonist ivuxolimab in advanced cancers. Generated by immunoSEQ multiplex PCR, the TCRdb table keeps only in-frame clones and is missing some. The sample has about 79,000 clones, about 85% seen once; the top ten hold over 3%. This specimen was CD4+ or CD8+ T cells sorted from blood, taken in a trial of the OX40 agonist ivuxolimab. The source is an adult with an advanced solid tumor such as melanoma, head and neck, liver or kidney cancer.

This chain connects TRBV7-6 to TRBJ2-7; the D gene is possibly TRBD2 (5 bases). Germline assignment: CDR1 SGHVS and CDR2 FNYEAQ. CDR3 length equals 14 residues. V was clipped by 3 bases and J by 5 bases, with 14 bases between them. The CDR3 here is CASSLGPRGNEQYF. The CDR3 coding sequence is TGTGCCAGCAGCTTGGGCCCGCGAGGGAACGAGCAGTACTTC. Drawing the rest from reference TRBV7-6 and TRBJ2-7, the complete variable domain is GAGVSQSPRYKVTKRGQDVALRCDPISGHVSLYWYRQALGQGPEFLTYFNYEAQQDKSGLPNDRFSAERPEGSISTLTIQRTEQRDSAMYRCASSLGPRGNEQYFGPGTRLTVT.

The V and J genes are TRBV9 and TRBJ2-3; D possibly corresponds to TRBD2 (5 bases). V lost 0 bases and J 1 base, leaving 9 bases between the germline ends. Germline CDR1 SGDLS, CDR2 YYNGEE. The CDR3 loop spans 15 amino acids. The CDR3 bases are TGTGCCAGCAGCGTAGATATGGGAGGCACAGATACGCAGTATTTT. This codes for CASSVDMGGTDTQYF.

The V and J genes are TRBV28 and TRBJ2-5, with 7 positions matching TRBD1. Per the germline V gene, CDR1 is MDHEN and CDR2 is SYDVKM. The V gene end was trimmed by 6 bases and the J gene end by 6 bases; junction bases not matched to a gene: 16. The CDR3 runs to 16 residues. The CDR3 is CASSIFRWDREKTQYF. Written as DNA, the CDR3 is TGTGCCAGCAGCATCTTTCGGTGGGACAGAGAAAAGACCCAGTACTTC.

The J gene is TRBJ2-3, the V gene TRBV2; TRBD2 agrees at 7 bases. The J segment lost 5 bases and the V segment lost 7 bases, leaving 12 bases of the junction unmatched. The CDR3 extends over 15 amino acids. Germline-derived CDR1 and CDR2 are SNHLY and FYNNEI. CDR3 residues: CASTEYGRTLDTQYF. The DNA for the CDR3 is TGTGCCAGCACTGAGTACGGGAGGACCTTAGATACGCAGTATTTT.

The chain combines TRBV11-2 with TRBJ2-1, with 8 nucleotides matching TRBD1. This CDR3 spans 17 amino acids. V lost 2 bases and J lost 4; bases outside the gene matches: 10. CDR1 and CDR2 (germline): SGHAT, FQNNGV. The DNA of the CDR3 is TGTGCCAGCAGCTTACAGGCAGGGGGCCCCTTTTACAATGAGCAGTTCTTC. Translation gives CASSLQAGGPFYNEQFF.

This rearrangement joins TRBV5-4 to TRBJ2-5; D is uncertain. Germline V gene lookup returns CDR1 SGHNT and CDR2 YYREEE (reference sequence). The CDR3 loop spans 14 amino acids. V was cut by 1 base and J by 0 bases, with 7 bases left in between. The CDR3 loop is CASSLSQNQETQYF. The CDR3 DNA sequence: TGTGCCAGCAGCTTGTCCCAGAACCAAGAGACCCAGTACTTC.

V is TRBV7-9 and J is TRBJ2-3; D remains ambiguous. The ends were cut back, 5 bases at V and 1 base at J, with 7 bases in the middle. The CDR3 runs 13 residues. CDR1 is SEHNR, CDR2 FQNEAQ, per germline (reference sequence). CDR3 region: CASSEQGTDTQYF. Written as DNA, the CDR3 is TGTGCCAGCAGCGAGCAGGGCACAGATACGCAGTATTTT.

The genes are TRBV6-5 and TRBJ2-7; TRBD2 matches 7 bases. V lost 2 bases and J lost 6; bases outside the gene matches: 4. Per the germline V gene, CDR1 is MNHEY and CDR2 is SVGAGI. CDR3 length equals 13 residues. The CDR3 region is CASSYLTSSEQYF. The CDR3, as DNA: TGTGCCAGCAGTTACCTGACTAGCTCCGAGCAGTACTTC.

This CDR3 reads CASRGPGQPNQPQHF. The CDR3, as DNA: TGTGCCAGCAGGGGCCCAGGACAGCCTAATCAGCCCCAGCATTTT. The J gene is TRBJ1-5, the V gene TRBV6-1, with D possibly being TRBD1 (6 bases). CDR3 length: 15 residues. Trimming pared 6 bases from V and 4 bases from J, leaving 16 bases between. Germline CDR1 reads MNHNS; CDR2 reads SASEGT.

The genes are TRBV27 and TRBJ2-7; 10 nucleotides align to TRBD1. V lost 2 bases and J lost 5; bases outside the gene matches: 15. CDR1 MNHEY and CDR2 SMNVEV come from the germline V gene (reference sequence). The CDR3 extends over 18 amino acids. The CDR3 region has the DNA TGTGCCAGCAGTTTAAACCCCCCCCTCGGGACAGGGGCCAACGAGCAGTACTTC. Residues: CASSLNPPLGTGANEQYF.

This chain joins TRBV6-5 and TRBJ2-1; 10 bases are a match to TRBD2. V lost 6 bases and J lost 8; bases outside the gene matches: 7. Germline assignment: CDR1 MNHEY and CDR2 SVGAGI. This CDR3 is 14 amino acids long. The CDR3 loop reads CASRPSGSKDEQFF. The CDR3 region has the DNA TGTGCCAGCAGACCTAGCGGGAGTAAGGATGAGCAGTTCTTC.

The CDR3 nucleotides read TGTGCCAGCAGGACTCTTCGCGGGAGGAGCTACGAGCAGTACTTC. Protein: CASRTLRGRSYEQYF. V and J are TRBV6-5 and TRBJ2-7, with 8 bases identical to TRBD2. With 6 bases clipped from V and 3 bases from J, the junction kept 10 bases outside the gene matches. The CDR3 sequence is 15 residues long. CDR1 MNHEY and CDR2 SVGAGI come from the germline V gene.

The rearrangement links TRBV2 to TRBJ2-4; D is possibly TRBD1 (8 bases). Deletions cut 6 bases from V and 8 bases from J, with 17 bases between. The CDR3 is made up of 14 amino acids. The germline V gene has CDR1 SNHLY and CDR2 FYNNEI. The CDR3 here is CASRTQGAGDIQYF. The CDR3 DNA reads TGTGCCAGCAGGACCCAGGGGGCGGGGGACATTCAGTACTTC.

The rearrangement joins TRBV27 to TRBJ2-3; D is unresolved. CDR3 length equals 15 residues. CDR1 and CDR2 (germline): MNHEY, SMNVEV (reference sequence). V was clipped by 8 bases and J by 7 bases, with 22 bases between them. The CDR3 coding sequence is TGTGCCAGCCTGAGTCCGGGCGCGGTAGATTATACGCAGTATTTT. It translates to CASLSPGAVDYTQYF.

The rearrangement joins TRBV5-4 to TRBJ1-5, with 9 bases identical to TRBD1. Germline trimming cut 2 bases from V and 4 bases from J; bases unmatched to any gene: 4. CDR1 SGHNT and CDR2 YYREEE come from the germline V gene (reference sequence). The CDR3 consists of 15 residues. The CDR3 loop reads CASSFTGGVNQPQHF. CDR3 bases: TGTGCCAGCAGCTTTACAGGGGGCGTAAATCAGCCCCAGCATTTT.

The gene calls are TRBV11-3 and TRBJ2-5; the D is unclear. CDR3 length: 15 residues. CDR1 and CDR2 (germline): SGHNT, YENEEA. The V end lost 7 bases, the J end lost 2 bases, and 17 bases lay between the germline ends. CDR3 in DNA: TGTGCCAGCATGGGTAGGAGAAATTCACAAGAGACCCAGTACTTC. Amino acid sequence: CASMGRRNSQETQYF.

The chain carries TRBV15 and TRBJ1-5, with D unclear. This CDR3 region has 18 residues. Deletions cut 0 bases from V and 4 bases from J, with 19 bases between. CDR1 and CDR2 from the germline V gene are LNHNV and YYDKDF (reference sequence). The CDR3 nucleotides are TGTGCCACCAGCAGAGATCTCGGAGACGCAAGTTTAAATCAGCCCCAGCATTTT. Protein product: CATSRDLGDASLNQPQHF.

The gene calls are TRBV27 and TRBJ2-3; D is perhaps TRBD2 (5 bases). This CDR3 spans 16 amino acids. V lost 5 bases and J 0 bases, leaving 15 bases between the germline ends. The germline V gene encodes CDR1 MNHEY and CDR2 SMNVEV (reference sequence). This chain's CDR3 is CASSPSPVGSTDTQYF. The CDR3, as DNA: TGTGCCAGCAGTCCTAGCCCGGTGGGTAGCACAGATACGCAGTATTTT.

V and J are TRBV28 and TRBJ1-2, with TRBD1 identical over 8 bases. This CDR3 is built from 14 residues. The junction had 13 bases not matched to a gene; V was cut back by 7 bases and J by 9 bases. Germline CDR1 reads MDHEN; CDR2 reads SYDVKM. CDR3 protein: CASTSTPQGGSYTF. The CDR3 nucleotides read TGTGCCAGCACTTCAACCCCACAGGGGGGTAGCTACACCTTC.

The CDR3 sequence: CASSSSRSNTEAFF. The DNA for the CDR3 is TGCGCCAGCAGCTCCAGCCGGTCGAACACTGAAGCTTTCTTT. This chain connects TRBV5-1 to TRBJ1-1; D not certain. CDR1 and CDR2 (germline): SGHRS, YFSETQ. V was clipped by 3 bases and J by 1 base, with 10 bases between them. The CDR3 runs 14 residues.

The chain joins TRBV2 to TRBJ2-4, with TRBD1 matching over 8 bases. Germline CDR1 reads SNHLY; CDR2 reads FYNNEI. The CDR3 extends over 15 amino acids. With 7 bases clipped from V and 5 bases from J, the junction kept 10 bases outside the gene matches. The chain's CDR3 is CASKTAVGQENIQYF. CDR3 nucleotides: TGTGCCAGCAAGACCGCCGTGGGACAGGAAAACATTCAGTACTTC.

This chain connects TRBV27 to TRBJ2-1; D not resolved. CDR1 is MNHEY and CDR2 is SMNVEV in the germline V gene (reference sequence). The CDR3 covers 13 residues. V was clipped by 6 bases and J by 8 bases, with 14 bases between them. CDR3 DNA: TGTGCCAGCAGCCCCGGACCTAGGGATGAGCAGTTCTTC. It yields the protein CASSPGPRDEQFF.

The chain links TRBV6-6 to TRBJ2-7; perhaps TRBD1 as D (6 bases). Trimming left V 2 bases short and J 7 bases short, with 18 bases between. The CDR3 sequence is 15 residues long. Germline V gives CDR1 MNHNY, CDR2 SVGAGI (reference sequence). The CDR3 spells CASSYDPSGAREQYF. In DNA form, the CDR3 reads TGTGCCAGCAGTTACGACCCGTCAGGGGCCAGGGAGCAGTACTTC.

The V gene is TRBV18, the J gene TRBJ2-7, with 7 positions matching TRBD1. The V gene end was trimmed by 7 bases and the J gene end by 7 bases; junction bases not matched to a gene: 16. The CDR3 is 15 residues long. From germline, CDR1 is KGHSH and CDR2 LQKENI. The CDR3 here is CASFGETGPGVEQYF. The CDR3 nucleotides read TGTGCCAGCTTCGGAGAGACAGGGCCGGGCGTAGAGCAGTACTTC.

The chain couples TRBV5-4 to TRBJ2-7; 10 nucleotides agree with TRBD1. This CDR3 has 16 residues. Germline V lookup: CDR1 SGHNT, CDR2 YYREEE (reference sequence). The V gene end was trimmed by 0 bases and the J gene end by 5 bases; junction bases not matched to a gene: 8. CDR3 sequence reads: CASSLGGGQGINEQYF. The CDR3 DNA follows: TGTGCCAGCAGCTTGGGTGGGGGACAGGGGATAAACGAGCAGTACTTC.

This chain uses TRBV19 with TRBJ2-7; D tentatively fits TRBD1 or TRBD2 (6 bases each). Deletions cut 1 base from V and 5 bases from J, with 12 bases between. This CDR3 region has 14 residues. In germline, CDR1 is LNHDA, CDR2 SQIVND (reference sequence). The CDR3 sequence: CASSIGGAPNEQYF. The CDR3 DNA follows: TGTGCCAGTAGTATAGGGGGGGCGCCGAACGAGCAGTACTTC.

J is TRBJ2-1 and V is TRBV6-4; maybe TRBD2 (5 bases). This CDR3 has 13 amino acids. The V end was cut by 6 bases, the J end by 5 bases, with 11 bases between. Germline assignment: CDR1 MRHNA and CDR2 SNTAGT. The CDR3 DNA reads as TGTGCCAGCAGATCGGACTGGAACAATGAGCAGTTCTTC. It encodes CASRSDWNNEQFF.

In this sample, this clone turned up once. The rearrangement uses TRBV6-1 and TRBJ2-1; D gene uncertain. CDR1 and CDR2 from the germline V gene are MNHNS and SASEGT. The CDR3 extends over 16 amino acids. With 2 bases removed from V and 0 bases from J, the gap between germline ends came to 11 bases. In nucleotides, the CDR3 is TGTGCCAGCAGTGAACTTGGCGGCAGCTCCTACAATGAGCAGTTCTTC. Protein sequence: CASSELGGSSYNEQFF.

This chain uses TRBV7-3 with TRBJ2-3; 8 bases map to TRBD2. This CDR3 contains 15 residues. The V and J ends lost 5 bases and 4 bases, in that order; junction bases with no gene match: 8. In germline, CDR1 is SGHTA, CDR2 FQGTGA. The CDR3 nucleotides read TGTGCCAGCAGCCCCCGGGAGGGCCGAGCAGATACGCAGTATTTT. It translates to CASSPREGRADTQYF.

The rearrangement links TRBV30 to TRBJ1-1; D possibly corresponds to TRBD1 (5 bases). The V end was cut by 0 bases, the J end by 2 bases, with 7 bases between. Per the germline V gene, CDR1 is GTSNPN and CDR2 is SVGIG (reference sequence). This CDR3 region has 13 residues. In DNA form, the CDR3 reads TGTGCCTGGAGTGTACAGGATAACACTGAAGCTTTCTTT. This sequence encodes CAWSVQDNTEAFF.

This clone was recorded only once. This chain links TRBV7-9 with TRBJ1-6; 9 nucleotides line up with TRBD1. Germline CDR1 SEHNR, CDR2 FQNEAQ (reference sequence). The CDR3 is 18 residues long. Losses at the gene ends were 1 base for V and 0 bases for J; bases not matched to a gene: 4. CDR3 sequence: CASSLDGTGLSYNSPLHF. In DNA form, the CDR3 reads TGTGCCAGCAGCTTAGATGGGACAGGGCTCTCCTATAATTCACCCCTCCACTTT.

The chain has TRBV28 and TRBJ2-7; D is possibly TRBD2 (6 bases). The V end lost 2 bases, the J end lost 2 bases, and 13 bases lay between the germline ends. Germline V gene lookup returns CDR1 MDHEN and CDR2 SYDVKM. This CDR3 has 15 residues. The CDR3: CASSLTPTGAYEQYF. The CDR3 nucleotides are TGTGCCAGCAGTTTAACCCCTACGGGGGCCTACGAGCAGTACTTC. The whole variable domain, filled in from reference TRBV28 and TRBJ2-7, reads DVKVTQSSRYLVKRTGEKVFLECVQDMDHENMFWYRQDPGLGLRLIYFSYDVKMKEKGDIPEGYSVSREKKERFSLILESASTNQTSMYLCASSLTPTGAYEQYFGPGTRLTVT.